Listed here are 23 T cell receptor beta chains from one sample, sequenced in a study of cytomegalovirus exposure and HLA in healthy donors. PCR employed 60 Vbeta and 13 Jbeta primers. The protocol was immunoSEQ multiplex PCR, while the TCRdb copy is restricted to in-frame clones and leaves out a portion. Found here are about 180,000 clones, around 76% of them singletons; the top ten hold 2% to 2.5%. The sequenced material came from PBMCs. Receptors were obtained from a woman younger than 45 in good health and CMV-seropositive.

The rearrangement links TRBV4-3 to TRBJ2-2; D remains unclear. With 1 base removed from V and 2 bases from J, the gap between germline ends came to 5 bases. The CDR3 contains 14 residues. Germline loops: CDR1 LGHNA, CDR2 YSLEER. The CDR3 DNA sequence: TGCGCCAGCAGCCAAGGTATCAACACCGGGGAGCTGTTTTTT. This encodes CASSQGINTGELFF.

V usage is TRBV7-2 and J usage is TRBJ2-3, with TRBD2 matching over 8 bases. The germline gives CDR1 SGHTA, CDR2 FQGNSA. The CDR3 loop spans 16 amino acids. V trimming: 4 bases; J trimming: 3 bases; junction bases outside the gene matches: 9. The CDR3, as DNA: TGTGCCAGCAGCTCCCCTCGGGGGGGCCTAACAGATACGCAGTATTTT. Its protein is CASSSPRGGLTDTQYF.

CDR3 amino acids: CASTSGQGLYQPQHF. CDR3 DNA: TGTGCCAGCACCTCGGGACAGGGCCTTTATCAGCCCCAGCATTTT. The chain uses TRBV28 and TRBJ1-5, with 9 positions matching TRBD1. The V gene's germline CDR1 is MDHEN and CDR2 SYDVKM. Unmatched junction bases numbered 9, after V lost 7 bases and J lost 5 bases. The CDR3 is 15 residues long.

The genes are TRBV28 and TRBJ1-2; a weak D match, TRBD1 (5 bases). Deletions cut 6 bases from V and 3 bases from J, with 5 bases between. Germline V gene lookup returns CDR1 MDHEN and CDR2 SYDVKM. CDR3 size: 11 residues. The CDR3 here is CASRQDYGYTF. CDR3 bases: TGTGCCAGCAGACAGGACTATGGCTACACCTTC.

V gene TRBV7-2 combines with J gene TRBJ1-2, with TRBD1 matching 9 bases. CDR1 is SGHTA and CDR2 is FQGNSA in the germline V gene. This CDR3 region has 16 residues. The junction had 10 bases not matched to a gene; V was cut back by 1 base and J by 7 bases. The CDR3 here is CASSLGGAGQGLGYTF. CDR3 sequence (DNA): TGTGCCAGCAGCTTAGGGGGGGCGGGACAGGGACTTGGCTACACCTTC.

The J gene is TRBJ1-2, the V gene TRBV10-3; 9 bases are shared with TRBD1. Germline V CDR1 and CDR2: ENHRY, SYGVKD. The CDR3 totals 13 residues. Trimming cost V 3 bases and J 10 bases; bases outside gene matches: 6. CDR3 sequence: CAISDLQGAPYTF. CDR3 DNA sequence: TGTGCCATCAGTGACCTACAGGGGGCACCCTACACCTTC.

The V gene is TRBV19, the J gene TRBJ2-2; 9 nucleotides agree with TRBD1. The V segment lost 7 bases and the J segment 2 bases; nucleotides outside the gene matches: 8. Per the germline V gene, CDR1 is LNHDA and CDR2 is SQIVND (reference sequence). This CDR3 has 16 residues. The CDR3 DNA sequence: TGTGCCAGTACCCCCCCGGGACAGGGAAACACCGGGGAGCTGTTTTTT. The encoded protein is CASTPPGQGNTGELFF.

The chain recombines TRBV6-6 with TRBJ1-1, with D tentatively TRBD1 (6 bases). The CDR3 is 14 residues long. Germline V gives CDR1 MNHNY, CDR2 SVGAGI (reference sequence). V shed 6 bases and J shed 1 base, with 12 bases lying between them. The CDR3 region is CASRHRDTNTEAFF. The CDR3 nucleotides read TGTGCCAGCAGACACCGGGACACGAACACTGAAGCTTTCTTT.

This chain links TRBV7-2 with TRBJ2-7; possibly TRBD1 for D (6 bases). CDR1 and CDR2 (germline): SGHTA, FQGNSA. There are 14 residues in the CDR3. Trimming took off 3 bases at V and 3 bases at J, with 12 bases between the two ends. The CDR3 nucleotides are TGTGCCAGCAGCTTGGGGACATGGGGCTACGAGCAGTACTTC. Translating gives CASSLGTWGYEQYF.

This rearrangement joins TRBV27 to TRBJ1-5; D might be TRBD1 (6 bases). This CDR3 contains 13 residues. V shed 8 bases and J shed 7 bases, with 15 bases lying between them. The germline gives CDR1 MNHEY, CDR2 SMNVEV (reference sequence). The CDR3 sequence: CASQEGVTQPQHF. DNA for the CDR3: TGTGCCAGCCAAGAGGGGGTAACGCAGCCCCAGCATTTT.

A single count supports this clone. The chain uses TRBV7-3 and TRBJ2-1; 10 bases agree with TRBD2. This CDR3 has 15 residues. J was trimmed by 4 bases and V by 4 bases; bases with no gene match: 4. Germline V CDR1 and CDR2: SGHTA, FQGTGA. The DNA for the CDR3 is TGTGCCAGCAGCTCCACTAGCGGGGAGTACAATGAGCAGTTCTTC. It translates to CASSSTSGEYNEQFF.

The chain couples TRBV6-7 to TRBJ1-2, with D perhaps TRBD1 (5 bases). TRBV6-7 is an ORF, and what it does is uncertain. This CDR3 has 14 residues. Trimming removed 7 bases at V and 5 bases at J, with 17 bases between. CDR3 region: CASTHLEGVYGYTF. CDR3 DNA sequence: TGTGCCAGCACCCACTTAGAAGGGGTATATGGCTACACCTTC.

Here the CDR3 reads CAISGTGNYGYTF. The CDR3 region has the DNA TGTGCCATCAGTGGGACAGGGAACTATGGCTACACCTTC. This chain uses TRBV10-3 with TRBJ1-2; 8 bases are shared with TRBD1. The CDR3 has 13 residues. With V trimmed by 4 bases and J by 2 bases, 0 bases remained unmatched. The germline CDR1 and CDR2 sequences are ENHRY and SYGVKD.

Worth noting for this clone: The same CDR3 arises from other DNA sequences in this sample as well. This chain connects TRBV5-4 to TRBJ2-5; TRBD1 is a possible D gene (5 bases). CDR1 and CDR2 (germline): SGHNT, YYREEE (reference sequence). Trimming shortened V by 1 base and J by 5 bases, and 9 bases separated the two germline ends. This CDR3 has 13 amino acids. Here the CDR3 reads CASSLRGGETQYF. The CDR3 DNA follows: TGTGCCAGCAGCTTGAGGGGTGGGGAGACCCAGTACTTC.

This chain joins TRBV6-1 and TRBJ2-2; 11 bases fit TRBD2. Germline V gene sequence: CDR1 MNHNS, CDR2 SASEGT. This CDR3 spans 15 amino acids. V shed 6 bases, J shed 7 bases, and the junction held 7 bases outside the gene matches. CDR3 amino acids: CASSATTSGDGELFF. The CDR3, as DNA: TGTGCCAGCAGCGCAACGACTAGCGGGGACGGGGAGCTGTTTTTT.

The chain recombines TRBV6-5 with TRBJ2-1; D perhaps matches TRBD2 (7 bases). This CDR3 region has 15 residues. Germline CDR1 and CDR2: MNHEY and SVGAGI. V was trimmed by 5 bases and J by 2 bases, leaving 13 bases between them. The CDR3 DNA sequence: TGTGCCAGCAGTAGTGAGGGGGGGGCCTACAATGAGCAGTTCTTC. It encodes CASSSEGGAYNEQFF.

The chain combines TRBV11-3 with TRBJ2-3; possible D gene TRBD2, 6 bases. CDR1 and CDR2 from the germline V gene are SGHNT and YENEEA. This CDR3 is built from 15 residues. Trimming removed 1 base from V and 1 base from J, with 9 bases in between. The chain's CDR3 is CASSLVRGGTDTQYF. DNA for the CDR3: TGTGCCAGCAGCTTAGTGCGGGGAGGCACAGATACGCAGTATTTT.

The chain is built from TRBV11-2 and TRBJ1-1; a weak D match, TRBD1 (6 bases). Germline V gives CDR1 SGHAT, CDR2 FQNNGV. This CDR3 is built from 13 residues. Between the trimmed V and J ends, which lost 5 bases and 6 bases, there was a span of 13 bases. The CDR3: CASSLDRGAEAFF. The CDR3 DNA reads as TGTGCCAGCAGCCTGGACAGAGGCGCTGAAGCTTTCTTT.

This chain joins TRBV6-4 and TRBJ2-1; D is perhaps TRBD2 (6 bases). There are 16 residues in the CDR3. CDR1 is MRHNA and CDR2 is SNTAGT in the germline V gene. The ends were cut back, 5 bases at V and 2 bases at J, with 16 bases in the middle. For the CDR3, the DNA is TGTGCCAGCAGTCCCCAGGCGGGGTACCCCTACAATGAGCAGTTCTTC. Translated: CASSPQAGYPYNEQFF.

The chain combines TRBV5-1 with TRBJ2-5, with 11 bases aligning to TRBD2. J gave up 2 bases and V 5 bases, and 5 bases lay outside the gene matches. CDR1 and CDR2 (germline): SGHRS, YFSETQ. The CDR3 has 15 amino acids. Written as DNA, the CDR3 is TGCGCCAGCAGGCCTAGCGGGGGGTCACAAGAGACCCAGTACTTC. As protein: CASRPSGGSQETQYF.

CDR3 loop: CASSYKPQAKQETQYF. The CDR3 coding sequence is TGTGCCAGCAGCTACAAACCGCAGGCGAAACAAGAGACCCAGTACTTC. The V and J genes are TRBV11-2 and TRBJ2-5; unclear D gene. CDR3 length equals 16 residues. Per the germline V gene, CDR1 is SGHAT and CDR2 is FQNNGV. V lost 4 bases to trimming and J lost 2 bases, with 17 bases between them.

CDR3 in DNA: TGTGCCAGCAGCCGAGACTCACTGAGCTCCTACGAGCAGTACTTC. Translated: CASSRDSLSSYEQYF. The chain is built from TRBV9 and TRBJ2-7; D gene unclear. This CDR3 has 15 amino acids. The germline V and J ends were trimmed by 4 bases and 0 bases, with 14 bases remaining between them. Germline V gene data show CDR1 as SGDLS and CDR2 as YYNGEE.

This sequence joins TRBV6-6 and TRBJ1-5; possible D gene TRBD1, 5 bases. In germline, CDR1 is MNHNY, CDR2 SVGAGI (reference sequence). The length of the CDR3 is 15 residues. Trimming stripped 6 bases from V and 2 bases from J, with 14 bases between. CDR3 protein: CASSSHGGGNQPQHF. The CDR3 bases are TGTGCCAGCAGCTCCCATGGGGGGGGCAATCAGCCCCAGCATTTT.